This T cell receptor (beta chain) came from a study of CD8+ T cells in alopecia areata. Whole-study findings and limits: Clonality exceeded that of normal scalp in lesional scalp, most notably in alopecia totalis/universalis. The study found TCR sharing across patients less clear than in mice, possibly for HLA reasons.

Extracted from the samples, RNA was reverse transcribed into cDNA to serve as the sequencing template. Repertoires were generated with immunoSEQ multiplex PCR, while TCRdb's copy carries only in-frame clones and drops some. The sample contains approximately 31,000 clones, more than 60% of which appear only once. Alopecia areata patients provided lesional scalp punch biopsies and peripheral blood. CD4+ and CD8+ T cells were sorted from PBMCs. This CDR3 region has 16 residues. Trimming at V came to 4 bases and at J to 3 bases, leaving 6 bases not matched to a gene. CDR1 and CDR2 from the germline V gene are SGHAT and FQNNGV. Comments on this clone: Its target is unknown.

Sequencing was done on a sample of NKG2D-low CD8+ T cells sorted from blood. This clonotype was obtained from a human donor with alopecia areata. The chain joins TRBV11-2 to TRBJ2-1; the match to TRBD2 covers 10 bases. CDR3 loop: CASSSSGTSDYNEQFF. CDR3 nucleotide sequence: TGTGCCAGCAGCTCCTCCGGGACTAGCGACTACAATGAGCAGTTCTTC.